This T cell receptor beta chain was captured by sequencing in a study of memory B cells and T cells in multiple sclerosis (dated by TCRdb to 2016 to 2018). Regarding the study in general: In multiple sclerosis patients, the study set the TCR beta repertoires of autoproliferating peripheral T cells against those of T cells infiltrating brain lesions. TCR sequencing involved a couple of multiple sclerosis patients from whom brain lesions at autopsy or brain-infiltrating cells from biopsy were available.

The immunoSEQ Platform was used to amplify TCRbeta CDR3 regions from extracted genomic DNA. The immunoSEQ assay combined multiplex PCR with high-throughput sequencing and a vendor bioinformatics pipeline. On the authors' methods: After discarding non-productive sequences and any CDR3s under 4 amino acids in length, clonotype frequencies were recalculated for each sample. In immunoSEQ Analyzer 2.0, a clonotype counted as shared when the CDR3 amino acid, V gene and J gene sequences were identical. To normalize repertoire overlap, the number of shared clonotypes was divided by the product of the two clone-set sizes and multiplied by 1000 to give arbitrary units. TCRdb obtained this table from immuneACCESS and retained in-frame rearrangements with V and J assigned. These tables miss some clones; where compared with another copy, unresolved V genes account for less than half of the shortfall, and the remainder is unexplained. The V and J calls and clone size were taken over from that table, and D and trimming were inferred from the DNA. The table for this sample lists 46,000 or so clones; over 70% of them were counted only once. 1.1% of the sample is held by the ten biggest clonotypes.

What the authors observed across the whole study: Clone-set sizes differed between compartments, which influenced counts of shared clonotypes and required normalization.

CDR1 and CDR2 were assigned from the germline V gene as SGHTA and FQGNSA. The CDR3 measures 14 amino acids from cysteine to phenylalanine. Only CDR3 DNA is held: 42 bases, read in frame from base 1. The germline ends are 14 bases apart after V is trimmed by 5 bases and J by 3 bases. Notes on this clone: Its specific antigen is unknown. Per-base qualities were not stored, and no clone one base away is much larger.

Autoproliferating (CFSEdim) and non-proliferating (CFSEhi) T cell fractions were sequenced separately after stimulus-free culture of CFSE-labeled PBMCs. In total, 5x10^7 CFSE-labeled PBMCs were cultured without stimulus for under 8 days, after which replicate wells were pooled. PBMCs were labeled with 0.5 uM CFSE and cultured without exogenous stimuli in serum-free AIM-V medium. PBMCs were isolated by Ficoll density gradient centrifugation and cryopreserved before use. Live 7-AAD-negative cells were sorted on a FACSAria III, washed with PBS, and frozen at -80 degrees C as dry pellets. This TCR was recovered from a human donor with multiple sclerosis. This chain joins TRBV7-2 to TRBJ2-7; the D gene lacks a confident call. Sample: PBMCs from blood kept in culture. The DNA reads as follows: TGTGCCAGCAGCCCCCGCATAACAGTCTACGAGCAGTACTTC. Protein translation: CASSPRITVYEQYF.